Following are 27 T cell receptor beta chains from one sample sequenced in a study of glioma-infiltrating T cells after dendritic cell vaccination. Produced via immunoSEQ multiplex PCR; TCRdb's table is partial and in-frame only. The table includes around 78,000 clones, roughly 85% detected once. The time point was: after dendritic cell vaccination, including at tumor progression/relapse. The specimen comprised blood, sampled after dendritic cell vaccination. These receptors were obtained from a human donor with glioblastoma.

This sequence joins TRBV6-5 and TRBJ2-7; D is ambiguous. The germline V gene encodes CDR1 MNHEY and CDR2 SVGAGI. With 0 bases removed from V and 2 bases from J, the gap between germline ends came to 14 bases. The CDR3 loop spans 16 amino acids. CDR3 coding DNA: TGTGCCAGCAGTTACTCGAGCACAGTGTTAACCTACGAGCAGTACTTC. It encodes CASSYSSTVLTYEQYF.

The genes are TRBV5-4 and TRBJ2-5, with 8 bases lining up with TRBD2. The ends lost 3 bases at V and 2 bases at J; junction bases unmatched: 9. Per the germline V gene, CDR1 is SGHNT and CDR2 is YYREEE (reference sequence). The CDR3 covers 16 residues. CDR3 in DNA: TGTGCCAGCAGCTCGGGGGGGCCGGACAAACAAGAGACCCAGTACTTC. This sequence encodes CASSSGGPDKQETQYF.

V usage is TRBV28 and J usage is TRBJ2-2; 9 nucleotides align to TRBD1. After removal of 9 bases from V and 4 bases from J, the junction contained 6 bases not matched to a gene. Per germline, CDR1 MDHEN and CDR2 SYDVKM. The CDR3 contains 14 residues. CDR3 sequence reads: CASTGGAGTGELFF. In nucleotides, the CDR3 is TGTGCCAGTACAGGGGGCGCAGGCACCGGGGAGCTGTTTTTT.

The V and J genes are TRBV2 and TRBJ2-7; 7 bases fit TRBD2. Germline values: CDR1 SNHLY, CDR2 FYNNEI. Trimming at V came to 3 bases and at J to 2 bases, leaving 13 bases not matched to a gene. This CDR3 spans 17 amino acids. CDR3 sequence (DNA): TGTGCCAGCAGTGAGGGTAGCGGGTACCCCCCAACCTACGAGCAGTACTTC. This sequence encodes CASSEGSGYPPTYEQYF.

The chain has TRBV5-1 and TRBJ2-7, with 8 positions matching TRBD2. CDR3 length: 13 amino acids. Germline-derived CDR1 and CDR2 are SGHRS and YFSETQ. Trimming removed 4 bases from V and 3 bases from J; junction bases left unmatched: 3. As DNA, the CDR3 is TGCGCCAGCAGCAGCGGGAGCGGCTACGAGCAGTACTTC. Translated: CASSSGSGYEQYF.

This clone occurred once. This chain uses TRBV5-8 with TRBJ1-5; TRBD1 might be the D (6 bases). The ends were cut back, 0 bases at V and 5 bases at J, with 6 bases in the middle. Germline V gene sequence: CDR1 SGHTS, CDR2 YDEGEE. This CDR3 comprises 13 residues. As DNA, the CDR3 is TGTGCCAGCAGCTTGGACAGGGATCAGCCCCAGCATTTT. The encoded protein is CASSLDRDQPQHF.

The chain's CDR3 is CASSLAKAGQGSGYTF. The CDR3 region has the DNA TGTGCCAGCAGCTTGGCAAAGGCGGGACAGGGGTCTGGCTACACCTTC. The rearrangement uses TRBV7-2 and TRBJ1-2; 10 nucleotides align to TRBD1. The CDR3 length is 16 residues. Germline CDR1 SGHTA, CDR2 FQGNSA. The junction had 11 bases not matched to a gene; V was cut back by 3 bases and J by 7 bases.

J is TRBJ2-1 and V is TRBV19; the match to TRBD1 covers 7 bases. Germline trimming cut 5 bases from V and 6 bases from J; bases unmatched to any gene: 10. Germline V gene lookup returns CDR1 LNHDA and CDR2 SQIVND (reference sequence). The CDR3 is 15 amino acids. The CDR3 sequence: CASSETGTVLNEQFF. The CDR3 DNA follows: TGTGCCAGTAGTGAAACCGGGACAGTACTCAATGAGCAGTTCTTC.

In this sample, this clone is medium-sized. This chain joins TRBV28 and TRBJ2-3; 9 bases match TRBD1. CDR3 length: 14 amino acids. The V segment lost 5 bases and the J segment 2 bases; nucleotides outside the gene matches: 2. In germline, CDR1 is MDHEN, CDR2 SYDVKM. DNA for the CDR3: TGTGCCAGCAGTGGGGACAGGGACACAGATACGCAGTATTTT. Residues: CASSGDRDTDTQYF.

The V call is TRBV6-4, the J call TRBJ1-2; 10 nucleotides match TRBD1. The CDR3 length is 14 residues. V was clipped by 8 bases and J by 6 bases; unmatched bases: 9. Germline V CDR1 and CDR2: MRHNA, SNTAGT. Written as DNA, the CDR3 is TGTGCCAGCCGGTCCGGGACAGGGGTCGATGGCTACACCTTC. Protein: CASRSGTGVDGYTF.

This chain uses TRBV27 with TRBJ1-4; D is unresolved. The CDR3 has 15 residues. Germline CDR1 reads MNHEY; CDR2 reads SMNVEV (reference sequence). Trimming removed 2 bases from V and 8 bases from J, with 15 bases in between. This CDR3 is CASSLLGRVGEKLFF. CDR3 bases: TGTGCCAGCAGTTTACTGGGGAGAGTTGGGGAAAAACTGTTTTTT.

The chain links TRBV7-9 to TRBJ2-7; D is unclear. CDR3 length: 13 residues. The germline V and J ends were trimmed by 5 bases and 5 bases, with 13 bases remaining between them. Germline-derived CDR1 and CDR2 are SEHNR and FQNEAQ (reference sequence). CDR3 loop: CASSRVLMDEQYF. The CDR3 DNA sequence: TGTGCCAGCAGCCGGGTCCTCATGGACGAGCAGTACTTC.

The V and J genes are TRBV4-3 and TRBJ2-3; D may be TRBD2 (5 bases). V lost 4 bases to trimming and J lost 2 bases, with 13 bases between them. From germline, CDR1 is LGHNA and CDR2 YSLEER. This CDR3 is built from 15 residues. The CDR3, as DNA: TGCGCCAGCAGCCCCCGGGGAAGGCCCACAGATACGCAGTATTTT. It encodes CASSPRGRPTDTQYF.

This chain connects TRBV14 to TRBJ1-1; no clear D. Trimming cost V 4 bases and J 8 bases, with 11 bases left between them. Per the germline V gene, CDR1 is SGHDN and CDR2 is FVKESK. This CDR3 has 12 amino acids. The CDR3 spells CASSPDSSEAFF. Here the CDR3 DNA reads TGTGCCAGCAGCCCAGACTCGTCCGAAGCTTTCTTT.

The chain couples TRBV9 to TRBJ1-1; D is undetermined. The V and J ends lost 0 bases and 4 bases respectively, with 13 bases between them. The CDR3 is 15 amino acids. Germline CDR1 and CDR2: SGDLS and YYNGEE. CDR3: CASSVDPAVGTEAFF. CDR3 nucleotides: TGTGCCAGCAGCGTAGATCCGGCGGTGGGCACTGAAGCTTTCTTT.

This chain connects TRBV5-4 to TRBJ2-1; 7 bases align to TRBD1. With V trimmed by 4 bases and J by 7 bases, 8 bases remained unmatched. CDR3 length equals 14 residues. Germline V gene lookup returns CDR1 SGHNT and CDR2 YYREEE (reference sequence). Written as DNA, the CDR3 is TGTGCCAGCAGCCTCGAGACAGGGTGGAATGAGCAGTTCTTC. Translated, it gives CASSLETGWNEQFF.

V gene TRBV2 combines with J gene TRBJ2-7; TRBD2 matches at 8 bases. CDR1 and CDR2 (germline): SNHLY, FYNNEI. The trim removed 5 bases at V and 7 bases at J, leaving 13 bases unmatched. The CDR3 is 15 residues long. CDR3 DNA: TGTGCCAGCAGTACCAGCGGGGGCCCTAATGGGGAGCAGTACTTC. Protein product: CASSTSGGPNGEQYF. Based on the CDR3 plus reference TRBV2 and TRBJ2-7, the full variable domain is EPEVTQTPSHQVTQMGQEVILRCVPISNHLYFYWYRQILGQKVEFLVSFYNNEISEKSEIFDDQFSVERPDGSNFTLKIRSTKLEDSAMYFCASSTSGGPNGEQYFGPGTRLTVT.

The chain carries TRBV7-9 and TRBJ2-7, with D possibly being TRBD2 (6 bases). This CDR3 contains 15 residues. Trimming removed 6 bases from V and 4 bases from J, with 19 bases in between. Germline V gene lookup returns CDR1 SEHNR and CDR2 FQNEAQ (reference sequence). The DNA for the CDR3 is TGTGCCAGCAGTAAGGAGGGGTCGACGGGTTACGAGCAGTACTTC. Its protein product is CASSKEGSTGYEQYF.

The V and J genes are TRBV11-1 and TRBJ2-5, with a tentative D call TRBD2 (5 bases). Germline V gives CDR1 SGHAT, CDR2 FQDESV (reference sequence). The CDR3 is 16 amino acids. V dropped 3 bases and J dropped 1 base, with 15 bases sitting between them. The CDR3 spells CASSFLGAVRQETQYF. The CDR3 DNA reads TGTGCCAGCAGCTTCCTGGGAGCGGTACGCCAAGAGACCCAGTACTTC. Complete variable domain (other parts from reference TRBV11-1 and TRBJ2-5): EAEVAQSPRYKITEKSQAVAFWCDPISGHATLYWYRQILGQGPELLVQFQDESVVDDSQLPKDRFSAERLKGVDSTLKIQPAELGDSAMYLCASSFLGAVRQETQYFGPGTRLLVL.

The chain links TRBV4-2 to TRBJ2-7; 8 nucleotides match TRBD2. The length of the CDR3 is 16 residues. J gave up 2 bases and V 0 bases, and 6 bases lay outside the gene matches. Germline values: CDR1 LGHNA, CDR2 YNFKEQ. The DNA of the CDR3 is TGTGCCAGCAGCCAAGAACTAGCGGTCCCAGCCTACGAGCAGTACTTC. Amino acid sequence: CASSQELAVPAYEQYF.

This clone has a single count. The V and J genes are TRBV5-3 and TRBJ1-2, with no clear D. TRBV5-3 is filed as an ORF, its function uncertain. This CDR3 contains 12 residues. Trimming took 0 bases from V and 4 from J, leaving 4 bases between them. The CDR3 here is CARSLVLYGYTF. CDR3 DNA sequence: TGTGCCAGAAGCTTGGTTCTCTATGGCTACACCTTC.

The J gene is TRBJ2-1, the V gene TRBV2; 9 bases are shared with TRBD2. Germline CDR1 is SNHLY and CDR2 is FYNNEI. The V gene end was trimmed by 4 bases and the J gene end by 4 bases; junction bases not matched to a gene: 5. CDR3 length equals 15 residues. The CDR3, as DNA: TGTGCCAGCAGTGGGGAGCGGGGGGCTTACAATGAGCAGTTCTTC. It encodes CASSGERGAYNEQFF.

This CDR3 reads CASSDMGTSGIRYSYEQYF. CDR3 DNA sequence: TGCGCCAGCAGTGATATGGGGACTAGCGGGATTAGGTACTCCTACGAGCAGTACTTC. The chain links TRBV10-2 to TRBJ2-7; 13 nucleotides match TRBD2. V dropped 3 bases and J dropped 0; count of bases not matched to a gene: 11. The CDR3 runs 19 residues. The germline V gene has CDR1 WSHSY and CDR2 SAAADI.

The rearrangement uses TRBV6-5 and TRBJ2-1, with a tentative D call TRBD2 (6 bases). Trimming pared 5 bases from V and 7 bases from J, leaving 9 bases between. The CDR3 loop spans 12 amino acids. Germline lookup yields CDR1 MNHEY and CDR2 SVGAGI. Here the CDR3 reads CASSPGSNEQFF. The CDR3 coding sequence is TGTGCCAGCAGTCCCGGGAGTAATGAGCAGTTCTTC.

The V call is TRBV7-3, the J call TRBJ2-1, with TRBD2 matching 10 bases. The germline CDR1 and CDR2 sequences are SGHTA and FQGTGA. The CDR3 consists of 16 residues. V trimming: 2 bases; J trimming: 6 bases; junction bases outside the gene matches: 7. Written as DNA, the CDR3 is TGTGCCAGCAGCTTAGTTGGGACTAGCGCCTTCAATGAGCAGTTCTTC. Its protein is CASSLVGTSAFNEQFF.

This chain links TRBV27 with TRBJ1-3; weak D call: TRBD1 (6 bases). Trimming left V 1 base short and J 0 bases short, with 10 bases between. Germline CDR1 is MNHEY and CDR2 is SMNVEV (reference sequence). The CDR3 contains 16 residues. CDR3 in amino acids: CASSLLGDTSGNTIYF. For the CDR3, the DNA is TGTGCCAGCAGTTTATTAGGGGACACCTCTGGAAACACCATATATTTT.

The J gene is TRBJ1-3, the V gene TRBV7-9; no reliable D call. Germline CDR1 reads SEHNR; CDR2 reads FQNEAQ (reference sequence). V was cut by 2 bases and J by 4 bases, with 3 bases left in between. This CDR3 spans 12 amino acids. The CDR3 region has the DNA TGTGCCAGCAGCTTACTGGGAAACACCATATATTTT. It specifies CASSLLGNTIYF.